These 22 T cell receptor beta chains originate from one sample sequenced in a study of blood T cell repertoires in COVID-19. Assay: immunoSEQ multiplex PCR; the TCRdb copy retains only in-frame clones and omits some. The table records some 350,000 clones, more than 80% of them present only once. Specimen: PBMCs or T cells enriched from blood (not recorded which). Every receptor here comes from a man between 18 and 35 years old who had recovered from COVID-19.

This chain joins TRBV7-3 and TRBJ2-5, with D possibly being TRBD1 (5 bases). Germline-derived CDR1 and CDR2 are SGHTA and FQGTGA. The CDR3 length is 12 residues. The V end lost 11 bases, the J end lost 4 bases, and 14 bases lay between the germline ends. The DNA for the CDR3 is TGTGCCCGCCCGAAGGGGCGAGAGACCCAGTACTTC. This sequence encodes CARPKGRETQYF.

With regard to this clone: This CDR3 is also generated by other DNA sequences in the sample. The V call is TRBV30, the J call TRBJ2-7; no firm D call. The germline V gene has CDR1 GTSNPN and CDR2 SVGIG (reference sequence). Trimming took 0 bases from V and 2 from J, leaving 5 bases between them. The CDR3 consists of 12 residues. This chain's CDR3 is CAWSVTAYEQYF. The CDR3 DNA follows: TGTGCCTGGAGTGTTACAGCCTACGAGCAGTACTTC.

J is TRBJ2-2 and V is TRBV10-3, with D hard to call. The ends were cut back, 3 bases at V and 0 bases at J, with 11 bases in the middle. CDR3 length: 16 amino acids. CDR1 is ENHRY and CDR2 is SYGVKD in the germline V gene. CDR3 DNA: TGTGCCATCAGTGATACCACAGCCCCGAACACCGGGGAGCTGTTTTTT. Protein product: CAISDTTAPNTGELFF.

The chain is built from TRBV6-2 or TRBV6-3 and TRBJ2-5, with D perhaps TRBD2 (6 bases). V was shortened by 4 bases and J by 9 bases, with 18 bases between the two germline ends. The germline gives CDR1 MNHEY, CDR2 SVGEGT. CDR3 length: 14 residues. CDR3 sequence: CASSSTGALRAQYF. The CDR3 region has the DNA TGTGCCAGCAGTTCAACGGGAGCCCTCAGGGCCCAGTACTTC.

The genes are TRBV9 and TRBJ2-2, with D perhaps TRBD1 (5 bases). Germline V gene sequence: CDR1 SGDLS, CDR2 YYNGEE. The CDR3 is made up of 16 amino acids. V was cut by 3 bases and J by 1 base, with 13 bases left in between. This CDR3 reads CASSASRTRNTGELFF. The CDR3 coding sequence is TGTGCCAGCAGCGCATCACGGACACGGAACACCGGGGAGCTGTTTTTT.

DNA for the CDR3: TGTGCCAGCAGCTTAGATTACGGGGGGAGTGAAAAACTGTTTTTT. Translating gives CASSLDYGGSEKLFF. The chain has TRBV11-2 and TRBJ1-4; weak D call: TRBD1 (5 bases). Trimming shortened V by 0 bases and J by 7 bases, and 12 bases separated the two germline ends. The germline V gene encodes CDR1 SGHAT and CDR2 FQNNGV. The CDR3 totals 15 residues.

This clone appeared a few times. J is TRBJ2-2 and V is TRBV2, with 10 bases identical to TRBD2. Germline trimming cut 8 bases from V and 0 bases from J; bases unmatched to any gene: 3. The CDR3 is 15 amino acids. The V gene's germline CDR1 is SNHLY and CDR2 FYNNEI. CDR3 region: CASVGLAANTGELFF. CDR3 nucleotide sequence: TGTGCCAGCGTCGGACTAGCGGCGAACACCGGGGAGCTGTTTTTT.

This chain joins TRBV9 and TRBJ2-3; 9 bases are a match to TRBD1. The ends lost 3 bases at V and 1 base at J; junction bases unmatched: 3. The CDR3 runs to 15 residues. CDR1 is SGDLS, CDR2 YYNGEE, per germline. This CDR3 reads CASSARQGGTDTQYF. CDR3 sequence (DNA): TGTGCCAGCAGCGCCAGACAGGGGGGCACAGATACGCAGTATTTT. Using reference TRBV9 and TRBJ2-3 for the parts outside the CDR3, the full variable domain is DSGVTQTPKHLITATGQRVTLRCSPRSGDLSVYWYQQSLDQGLQFLIQYYNGEERAKGNILERFSAQQFPDLHSELNLSSLELGDSALYFCASSARQGGTDTQYFGPGTRLTVL.

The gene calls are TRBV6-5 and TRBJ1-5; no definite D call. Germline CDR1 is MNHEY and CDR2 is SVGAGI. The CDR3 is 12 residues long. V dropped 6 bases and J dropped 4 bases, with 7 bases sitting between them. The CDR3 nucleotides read TGTGCCAGCAGCGGGAGGAATCAGCCCCAGCATTTT. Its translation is CASSGRNQPQHF.

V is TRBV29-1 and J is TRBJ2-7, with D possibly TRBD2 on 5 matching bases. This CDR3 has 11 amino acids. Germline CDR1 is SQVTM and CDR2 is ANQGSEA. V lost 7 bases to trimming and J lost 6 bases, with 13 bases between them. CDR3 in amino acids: CSGTGVGEQYF. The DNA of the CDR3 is TGCAGCGGCACCGGGGTAGGCGAGCAGTACTTC.

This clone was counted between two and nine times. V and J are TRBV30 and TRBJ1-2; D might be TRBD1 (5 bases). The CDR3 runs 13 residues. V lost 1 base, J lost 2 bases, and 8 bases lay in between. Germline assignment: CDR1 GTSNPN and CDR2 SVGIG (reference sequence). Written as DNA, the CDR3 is TGTGCCTGGAGTGCAGCAGGGAACTATGGCTACACCTTC. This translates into CAWSAAGNYGYTF.

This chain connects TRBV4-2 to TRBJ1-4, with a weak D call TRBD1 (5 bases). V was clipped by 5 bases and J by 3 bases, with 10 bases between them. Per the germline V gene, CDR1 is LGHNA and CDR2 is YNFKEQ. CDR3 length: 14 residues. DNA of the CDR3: TGTGCCAGCAGCACAAGGGGTCCTAATGAAAAACTGTTTTTT. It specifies CASSTRGPNEKLFF.

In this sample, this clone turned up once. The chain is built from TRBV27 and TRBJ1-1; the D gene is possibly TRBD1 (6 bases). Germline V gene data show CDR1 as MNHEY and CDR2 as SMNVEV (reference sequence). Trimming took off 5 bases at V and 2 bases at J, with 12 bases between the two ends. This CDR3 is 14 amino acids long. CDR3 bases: TGTGCCAGCAGTAGTCACAGGGTTAACACTGAAGCTTTCTTT. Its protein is CASSSHRVNTEAFF.

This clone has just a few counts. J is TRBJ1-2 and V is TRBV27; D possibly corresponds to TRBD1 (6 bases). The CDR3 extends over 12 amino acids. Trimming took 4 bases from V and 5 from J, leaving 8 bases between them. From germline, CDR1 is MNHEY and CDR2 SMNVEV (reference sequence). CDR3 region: CASSSTGYGYTF. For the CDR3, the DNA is TGTGCCAGCAGTTCTACAGGGTATGGCTACACCTTC.

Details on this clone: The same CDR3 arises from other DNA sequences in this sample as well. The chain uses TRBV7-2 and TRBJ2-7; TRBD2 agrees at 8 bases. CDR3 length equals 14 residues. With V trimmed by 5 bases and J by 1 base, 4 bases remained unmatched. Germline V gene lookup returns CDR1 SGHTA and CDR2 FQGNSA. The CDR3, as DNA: TGTGCCAGCAGCCCCGGACTAGCATCCTACGAGCAGTACTTC. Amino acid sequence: CASSPGLASYEQYF.

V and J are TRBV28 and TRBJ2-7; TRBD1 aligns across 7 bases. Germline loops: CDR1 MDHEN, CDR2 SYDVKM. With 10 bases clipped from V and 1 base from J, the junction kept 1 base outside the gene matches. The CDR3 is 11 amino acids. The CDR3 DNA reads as TGTGCCACGGGACAGTCCTACGAGCAGTACTTC. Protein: CATGQSYEQYF.

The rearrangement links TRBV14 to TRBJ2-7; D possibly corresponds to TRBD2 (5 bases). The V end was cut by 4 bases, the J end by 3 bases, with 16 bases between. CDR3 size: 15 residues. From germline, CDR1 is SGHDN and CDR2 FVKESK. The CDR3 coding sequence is TGTGCCAGCAGCCTTCAAGCCGGGGTCGACTACGAGCAGTACTTC. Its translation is CASSLQAGVDYEQYF.

The CDR3 here is CASALEEGISETGNTIYF. The CDR3 DNA is TGTGCCAGCGCTCTTGAAGAGGGTATTTCCGAAACTGGAAACACCATATATTTT. The chain employs TRBV2 and TRBJ1-3; D not certain. The germline gives CDR1 SNHLY, CDR2 FYNNEI. Between the trimmed V and J ends, which lost 8 bases and 2 bases, there was a span of 25 bases. The CDR3 has 18 residues.

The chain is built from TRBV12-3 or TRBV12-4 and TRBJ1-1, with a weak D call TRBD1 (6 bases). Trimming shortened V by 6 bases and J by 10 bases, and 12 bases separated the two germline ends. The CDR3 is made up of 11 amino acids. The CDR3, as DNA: TGTGCCAGCAGGGAACAGGGAAGAGCTTTCTTT. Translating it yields CASREQGRAFF.

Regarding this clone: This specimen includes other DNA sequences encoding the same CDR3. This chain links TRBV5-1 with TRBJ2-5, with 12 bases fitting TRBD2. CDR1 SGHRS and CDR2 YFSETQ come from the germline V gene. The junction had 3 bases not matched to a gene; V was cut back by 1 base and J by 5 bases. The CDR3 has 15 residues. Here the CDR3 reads CASSLLAGGQETQYF. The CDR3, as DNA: TGCGCCAGCAGCTTGCTAGCGGGGGGGCAGGAGACCCAGTACTTC.

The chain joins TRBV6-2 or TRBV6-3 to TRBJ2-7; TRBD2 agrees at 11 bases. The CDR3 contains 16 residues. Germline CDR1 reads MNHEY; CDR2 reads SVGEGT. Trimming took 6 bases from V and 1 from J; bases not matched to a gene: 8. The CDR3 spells CASSHAGTSGSYEQYF. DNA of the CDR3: TGTGCCAGCAGCCACGCCGGGACTAGCGGATCCTACGAGCAGTACTTC.

The CDR3 loop reads CASKWGETNTGELFF. CDR3 DNA sequence: TGCGCCAGCAAATGGGGAGAGACTAACACCGGGGAGCTGTTTTTT. The rearrangement uses TRBV5-1 and TRBJ2-2, with D maybe TRBD2 (5 bases). From germline, CDR1 is SGHRS and CDR2 YFSETQ. V shed 6 bases and J shed 2 bases, with 14 bases lying between them. This CDR3 has 15 residues.